These 5 T cell receptor beta chains came from one sample sequenced in a study. Method: immunoSEQ multiplex PCR; TCRdb's copy keeps in-frame clones and lacks some. The sample lists 60,000 to 85,000 clones, just under 95% occurring once. The sample comprised PBMCs. These receptors were collected from a man aged 40-49 years with rheumatoid arthritis.

This chain links TRBV6-6 with TRBJ1-3; D is undetermined. Germline CDR1 and CDR2: MNHNY and SVGAGI (reference sequence). The CDR3 totals 14 residues. V lost 2 bases, J lost 0 bases, and 5 bases lay in between. CDR3 coding DNA: TGTGCCAGCAGTTACGACTCCTCTGGAAACACCATATATTTT. Its protein product is CASSYDSSGNTIYF.

The gene calls are TRBV11-2 and TRBJ1-1; no reliable D call. Germline V gives CDR1 SGHAT, CDR2 FQNNGV. V lost 3 bases, J lost 4 bases, and 12 bases lay in between. This CDR3 is 14 amino acids long. The CDR3: CASSFGSRGTEAFF. CDR3 DNA sequence: TGTGCCAGCAGCTTTGGGTCTCGGGGCACTGAAGCTTTCTTT.

Here the CDR3 reads CASSQPVGGSNQPQHF. The CDR3 DNA reads TGTGCCAGCAGTCAACCCGTCGGGGGTAGCAATCAGCCCCAGCATTTT. V is TRBV28 and J is TRBJ1-5; D possibly corresponds to TRBD1 (5 bases). CDR3 length equals 16 residues. The V gene's germline CDR1 is MDHEN and CDR2 SYDVKM. Trimming stripped 5 bases from V and 0 bases from J, with 14 bases between. Full variable domain (outside the CDR3, taken from reference TRBV28 and TRBJ1-5): DVKVTQSSRYLVKRTGEKVFLECVQDMDHENMFWYRQDPGLGLRLIYFSYDVKMKEKGDIPEGYSVSREKKERFSLILESASTNQTSMYLCASSQPVGGSNQPQHFGDGTRLSIL.

This clone was picked up one time. V is TRBV7-2 and J is TRBJ1-5, with TRBD1 matching 7 bases. This CDR3 has 15 residues. CDR1 SGHTA and CDR2 FQGNSA come from the germline V gene. Trimming cost V 5 bases and J 3 bases; bases outside gene matches: 7. CDR3 region: CASSLMGQPNQPQHF. In DNA, the CDR3 is TGTGCCAGCAGCCTAATGGGACAGCCCAATCAGCCCCAGCATTTT.

The chain is built from TRBV7-2 and TRBJ2-3, with 14 bases that match TRBD2. V was pared by 1 base and J by 6 bases, with 3 bases of the junction left unmatched. CDR3 length: 16 amino acids. Germline V gene sequence: CDR1 SGHTA, CDR2 FQGNSA. This CDR3 reads CASSLGGTSGSDTQYF. CDR3 coding DNA: TGTGCCAGCAGCTTAGGGGGGACTAGCGGGAGCGATACGCAGTATTTT.